The rows below give T cell receptor beta chains drawn from one sample of a study of blood T cell repertoires in COVID-19. Sequencing was performed with immunoSEQ multiplex PCR; in TCRdb, only in-frame clones are kept and a portion is missing. The table records some 120,000 clones, over 70% of them present only once. The sample consisted of peripheral blood. Receptors originate from a woman aged 70-85 years with acute or convalescent COVID-19. CDR3s include the opening cysteine and the closing phenylalanine or tryptophan. D genes are given only for firm matches. Expanded clones are given a class, and other clones once, few, many or no size at all.

clone_size,v_call,j_call,d_call,cdr3_nt,cdr3_aa
.,TRBV27,TRBJ1-4,.,TGTGCCAGCAGTTTTCGAGGGGAGGAACTGTTTTTT,CASSFRGEELFF
.,TRBV3-1/TRBV3-2,TRBJ1-2,.,TGTGCCAGCAGCCAAGAGTGGACATCGCCTGCGGGCTACACCTTC,CASSQEWTSPAGYTF
.,TRBV28,TRBJ1-1,TRBD1,TGTGCCAGCAGTTTAGGACAGGCGGGGACTGAAGCTTTCTTT,CASSLGQAGTEAFF
.,TRBV2,TRBJ1-2,TRBD1,TGTGCCAGCAGTGTTGGACAGGGGGCCTATGGCTACACCTTC,CASSVGQGAYGYTF
.,TRBV19,TRBJ2-2,TRBD1,TGTGCCAGTAGTAAGACAGGGAATCCCAACACCGGGGAGCTGTTTTTT,CASSKTGNPNTGELFF
.,TRBV13,TRBJ2-2,TRBD2,TGTGCCAGCAGCCTCCGAAGCGGGGGGCCCACCGGGGAGCTGTTTTTT,CASSLRSGGPTGELFF
.,TRBV10-3,TRBJ1-2,TRBD1,TGTGCCATCAGTGAGTCCGGGACAGGAAGGTATGGCTACACCTTC,CAISESGTGRYGYTF
.,TRBV6-4,TRBJ2-7,TRBD1,TGTGCCAGCAGTCTAGAAGGGGGCCACGAGCAGTACTTC,CASSLEGGHEQYF
.,TRBV6-5,TRBJ2-3,TRBD2,TGTGCCAGCAGTTACGCCCTAGGAGCGGGGTCAGATACGCAGTATTTT,CASSYALGAGSDTQYF
.,TRBV19,TRBJ1-4,TRBD1,TGTGCCAGTAGTGGAACAGGGGTCGAAAAACTGTTTTTT,CASSGTGVEKLFF
few,TRBV24-1,TRBJ2-2,.,TGTGCCACCTGGACTTCCACCGGGGAGCTGTTTTTT,CATWTSTGELFF
few,TRBV7-2,TRBJ1-5,.,TGTGCCAGCAGCCCCGGACAGCCCTACCACTATAGCAATCAGCCCCAGCATTTT,CASSPGQPYHYSNQPQHF
.,TRBV10-2,TRBJ1-2,TRBD1,TGCGCCAGCAGTGATGGAGGACAGGGGTCAAACTATGGCTACACCTTC,CASSDGGQGSNYGYTF
.,TRBV5-1,TRBJ1-1,.,TGCGCCAGCAGCTGGACAAGGAACACTGAAGCTTTCTTT,CASSWTRNTEAFF
.,TRBV24-1,TRBJ2-1,TRBD2,TGTGCCACCAGTGATCCGGGACTAGCAGGAGACAATGAGCAGTTCTTC,CATSDPGLAGDNEQFF
.,TRBV11-1,TRBJ2-3,TRBD2,TGTGCCAGCAGTGAGCGGGGGGATCTAGATACGCAGTATTTT,CASSERGDLDTQYF
few,TRBV11-3,TRBJ1-1,.,TGTGCCAGCAGCCTCGCTGGCGGGGAATCGAACACTGAAGCTTTCTTT,CASSLAGGESNTEAFF
few,TRBV10-3,TRBJ2-2,.,TGTGCCATCAGCCACCCCAGCATAGGGAGAGGGACCGGGGAGCTGTTTTTT,CAISHPSIGRGTGELFF
.,TRBV5-1,TRBJ2-6,.,TGCGCCAGCAGCTTTACGCCAGGGTCCGGGGCCAACGTCCTGACTTTC,CASSFTPGSGANVLTF
.,TRBV19,TRBJ1-1,TRBD1,TGTGCCAGTAGTTCCCAGACAGGGGGGACTGAAGCTTTCTTT,CASSSQTGGTEAFF
once,TRBV9,TRBJ2-1,TRBD2,TGTGCCAGCAGCGTAGGGGGACTAGCGGGAACCAATGAGCAGTTCTTC,CASSVGGLAGTNEQFF
.,TRBV19,TRBJ1-4,.,TGTGCCAGTAGTATAGCCGGGGTTAATGAAAAACTGTTTTTT,CASSIAGVNEKLFF
few,TRBV27,TRBJ2-2,.,TGTGCCAGCAGAGAACTAGCTAGAGGAACCGGGGAGCTGTTTTTT,CASRELARGTGELFF
once,TRBV13,TRBJ1-6,TRBD1,TGTGCCAGCAGCAACGCAGGGGGCCAGAGGAATTCACCCCTCCACTTT,CASSNAGGQRNSPLHF
.,TRBV5-1,TRBJ1-1,.,TGCGCCAGCAGCTCCCTTGAATTATCTAGCACTGAAGCTTTCTTT,CASSSLELSSTEAFF
.,TRBV25-1,TRBJ1-6,TRBD1,TGTGCCAGCACTGGACAGGGCGGATATTCACCCCTCCACTTT,CASTGQGGYSPLHF
.,TRBV5-1,TRBJ1-1,TRBD1,TGCGCCAGCAGCCCAGACAGGGGGCCGACAATCGCTGAAGCTTTCTTT,CASSPDRGPTIAEAFF
.,TRBV5-1,TRBJ1-1,.,TGCGCCAGCAGCTTTAACAGGGAGGGTTATGAGGCTTTCTTT,CASSFNREGYEAFF
few,TRBV7-2,TRBJ2-3,TRBD2,TGTGCCAGCAGCTTCGGGACTAGCGGCACAGATACGCAGTATTTT,CASSFGTSGTDTQYF
.,TRBV4-2,TRBJ2-2,.,TGTGCCAGCAGCCAACTCGCCTCGGGGGTCTCCCCCGGGGAGCTGTTTTTT,CASSQLASGVSPGELFF
.,TRBV2,TRBJ2-2,TRBD1,TGTGCCAGCAGCCAGACAGGGGCGAACACCGGGGAGCTGTTTTTT,CASSQTGANTGELFF
.,TRBV28,TRBJ2-5,TRBD2,TGTGCCAGCATACCTAGTACAGCGGGAGAACTTTACCAAGAGACCCAGTACTTC,CASIPSTAGELYQETQYF
once,TRBV5-6,TRBJ1-2,TRBD1,TGTGCCAGCAGCTCCCCGGGACAGGGATCTGGCTACACCTTC,CASSSPGQGSGYTF
.,TRBV16,TRBJ2-7,TRBD2,TGTGCCAGCAGCCCTAGCGGGGGGTCCCTCTCCTACGAGCAGTACTTC,CASSPSGGSLSYEQYF
.,TRBV14,TRBJ1-2,.,TGTGCCAGCAGCCCGACAGGAAACTATGGCTACACCTTC,CASSPTGNYGYTF
.,TRBV14,TRBJ2-2,TRBD1,TGTGCCAGCAGCCAAGTTCGGACAGGGACCGGGGAGCTGTTTTTT,CASSQVRTGTGELFF
.,TRBV2,TRBJ2-5,TRBD2,TGTGCCAGCAGCGGGACTAGCGGGGCAGAGACCCAGTACTTC,CASSGTSGAETQYF
.,TRBV6-5,TRBJ2-5,.,TGTGCCAGCAGTACCAGGTACCAAGAGACCCAGTACTTC,CASSTRYQETQYF
.,TRBV28,TRBJ1-3,.,TGTGCCAGCAGTTTAAGGGGGATGGCTCCTGGAAACACCATATATTTT,CASSLRGMAPGNTIYF
.,TRBV28,TRBJ1-4,.,TGTGCCAGCAGTTTAGGCAGGGCAACTAATGAAAAACTGTTTTTT,CASSLGRATNEKLFF
.,TRBV19,TRBJ1-5,.,TGTGCCAGTAGTATCCCAGGGTTAGGACAGAATCAGCCCCAGCATTTT,CASSIPGLGQNQPQHF
once,TRBV29-1,TRBJ1-1,.,TGCAGCGTTGATATCTCGGGGAGCACTGAAGCTTTCTTT,CSVDISGSTEAFF
.,TRBV5-6,TRBJ1-2,.,TGTGCCAGCAGCTCCTCACGTGTGAGGTATGGCTACACCTTC,CASSSSRVRYGYTF
.,TRBV7-7,TRBJ2-1,TRBD2,TGTGCCAGCAGCTCCCGACTAGCCACTGTGGGTGAGCAGTTCTTC,CASSSRLATVGEQFF
few,TRBV30,TRBJ1-5,.,TGTGCCTGGAGTGGGCAGAATAGCAATCAGCCCCAGCATTTT,CAWSGQNSNQPQHF
.,TRBV11-2,TRBJ1-1,TRBD1,TGTGCCAGCAGCACGGTCCGGGACAGGGTCACAAACATGATGAGAGCTTTCTTT,CASSTVRDRVTNMMRAFF
.,TRBV15,TRBJ1-6,.,TGTGCCACCAGCAGAGTGGGGGGGGGTAATTCACCCCTCCACTTT,CATSRVGGGNSPLHF
.,TRBV6-6,TRBJ1-1,.,TGTGCCAGTCGGGCCGACGGGGACACTGAAGCTTTCTTT,CASRADGDTEAFF
.,TRBV12-3/TRBV12-4,TRBJ1-1,.,TGTGCCAGCAGTTTGAACGGGGACACTGAAGCTTTCTTT,CASSLNGDTEAFF
.,TRBV19,TRBJ1-6,TRBD1,TGTGCCAGTAGTGGCGGGACAGCCTATAATTCACCCCTCCACTTT,CASSGGTAYNSPLHF